This TCR beta chain was obtained from a study of T cells in Graves' hyperthyroidism and ophthalmopathy. The source material, RNA transcripts, was used to amplify TCR beta CDR3 regions. HTBI primers drove first-round RT-PCR of the TCR CDR3. TCRdb processed the multiplex PCR reads anew with MiXCR; each CDR3 protein has one entry. In the table there are about 600,000 distinct CDR3 sequences, about 15% of which are singletons. The CDR3 sequence is 12 residues long. Per the germline V gene, CDR1 is LNHNV and CDR2 is YYDKDF (reference sequence). Trimming pared 0 bases from V and 7 bases from J, leaving 4 bases between. Uncontrolled infection, other autoimmune disease, pregnancy or lactation excluded patients.

This sequence joins TRBV15 and TRBJ1-5; D not resolved. The sequence derives from a woman between 45 and 65 years old with Graves' ophthalmopathy. The sequencing sample was made of blood. DNA of the CDR3: TGTGCCACCAGCAGAGATCGACAGCCCCAGCATTTT. It encodes CATSRDRQPQHF.